These 13 T cell receptor beta chains originate from one sample sequenced in a study of beta chain features in type 1 diabetes. Sequencing targeted expressed TCRB transcripts, as all isolated RNA had been reverse transcribed. The data were produced by immunoSEQ multiplex PCR, yet TCRdb's version contains in-frame clones alone and is incomplete. The data show a few hundred thousand clones, roughly a fifth seen once. Sequenced input: naive CD4+ T cells from blood. These receptors came from a woman aged 18-29 years in good health.

V gene TRBV30 combines with J gene TRBJ2-7, with 10 bases aligning to TRBD1. CDR1 is GTSNPN, CDR2 SVGIG, per germline (reference sequence). CDR3 length: 13 amino acids. V dropped 4 bases and J dropped 6; count of bases not matched to a gene: 6. Here the CDR3 DNA reads TGTGCCTGGAATTGGGGACAGGGGTTCGAGCAGTACTTC. It codes for CAWNWGQGFEQYF.

In its sample, this clone was seen a few times. In the same sample, other DNA sequences code for this CDR3. V gene TRBV7-2 combines with J gene TRBJ2-3; 7 bases are shared with TRBD1. Germline values: CDR1 SGHTA, CDR2 FQGNSA. Trimming cost V 2 bases and J 1 base; bases outside gene matches: 3. This CDR3 has 15 amino acids. The CDR3 loop reads CASSLRDSRTDTQYF. The CDR3 region has the DNA TGTGCCAGCAGCTTACGGGACAGCCGCACAGATACGCAGTATTTT.

The chain recombines TRBV18 with TRBJ1-2; D gene uncertain. CDR1 and CDR2 (germline): KGHSH, LQKENI. The V end lost 2 bases, the J end lost 4 bases, and 8 bases lay between the germline ends. This CDR3 has 13 residues. Here the CDR3 DNA reads TGTGCCAGCTCACCAGAATCCGGCTATGGCTACACCTTC. Amino acids: CASSPESGYGYTF.

This clone appeared once. This rearrangement joins TRBV4-1 to TRBJ1-4; D perhaps matches TRBD1 (5 bases). Germline CDR1 is MGHRA and CDR2 is YSYEKL. Trimming cost V 5 bases and J 4 bases, with 17 bases left between them. The length of the CDR3 is 16 residues. This chain's CDR3 is CASSEATWGHNEKLFF. The CDR3 nucleotides read TGCGCCAGCAGCGAAGCCACATGGGGCCATAATGAAAAACTGTTTTTT.

This clone has a handful of counts. The chain employs TRBV9 and TRBJ2-1; 7 bases align to TRBD2. This CDR3 is 14 amino acids long. V was pared by 4 bases and J by 7 bases, with 8 bases of the junction left unmatched. CDR1 is SGDLS, CDR2 YYNGEE, per germline. The CDR3 coding sequence is TGTGCCAGCAGCCCGGCGGGAGTGAGGAATGAGCAGTTCTTC. This sequence encodes CASSPAGVRNEQFF.

The rearrangement links TRBV6-6 to TRBJ1-5; D is ambiguous. V was trimmed by 4 bases and J by 9 bases, leaving 10 bases between them. The CDR3 has 12 residues. Germline CDR1 reads MNHNY; CDR2 reads SVGAGI (reference sequence). CDR3 residues: CASSSPSSPQHF. As DNA, the CDR3 is TGTGCCAGCAGTTCCCCGTCTTCGCCCCAGCATTTT.

V usage is TRBV4-1 and J usage is TRBJ1-1, with D unresolved. V dropped 3 bases and J dropped 2 bases, with 7 bases sitting between them. Per the germline V gene, CDR1 is MGHRA and CDR2 is YSYEKL. The CDR3 length is 13 residues. This CDR3 is CASSHAHNTEAFF. DNA for the CDR3: TGCGCCAGCAGCCATGCACATAACACTGAAGCTTTCTTT.

The chain employs TRBV5-5 and TRBJ1-4; no clear D. With 5 bases removed from V and 6 bases from J, the gap between germline ends came to 11 bases. This CDR3 has 13 amino acids. Germline V gene data show CDR1 as SGHKS and CDR2 as YYEKEE (reference sequence). DNA for the CDR3: TGTGCCAGCAGGGCCCTCCAGGATGAAAAACTGTTTTTT. It specifies CASRALQDEKLFF.

V usage is TRBV4-2 and J usage is TRBJ2-5, with 12 bases matching TRBD2. The CDR3 covers 17 residues. The junction had 11 bases not matched to a gene; V was cut back by 4 bases and J by 5 bases. The germline V gene encodes CDR1 LGHNA and CDR2 YNFKEQ. The CDR3 loop reads CASSPASGGVMSETQYF. CDR3 sequence (DNA): TGTGCCAGCAGCCCCGCTAGCGGGGGGGTTATGTCTGAGACCCAGTACTTC.

A few counts support this clone. The rearrangement links TRBV29-1 to TRBJ1-2; 9 bases map to TRBD1. Germline assignment: CDR1 SQVTM and CDR2 ANQGSEA. This CDR3 is built from 12 residues. J was trimmed by 7 bases and V by 5 bases; bases with no gene match: 5. CDR3 coding DNA: TGCAGCGTTTCCTGGACAGGGGCTGGCTACACCTTC. Its protein product is CSVSWTGAGYTF.

This clone turned up a few times. The V gene is TRBV9, the J gene TRBJ2-3; 7 bases map to TRBD2. The trim removed 4 bases at V and 0 bases at J, leaving 14 bases unmatched. This CDR3 region has 18 residues. Germline CDR1 SGDLS, CDR2 YYNGEE. CDR3 amino acids: CASSPRWLAELSTDTQYF. In nucleotides, the CDR3 is TGTGCCAGCAGCCCTCGGTGGCTAGCGGAGCTGAGCACAGATACGCAGTATTTT.

The V call is TRBV15, the J call TRBJ1-4; TRBD1 matches at 10 bases. V dropped 5 bases and J dropped 4; count of bases not matched to a gene: 4. Germline V gives CDR1 LNHNV, CDR2 YYDKDF (reference sequence). The CDR3 totals 15 residues. Here the CDR3 reads CATSGGQGFNEKLFF. DNA of the CDR3: TGTGCCACCAGCGGGGGACAGGGGTTTAATGAAAAACTGTTTTTT. The whole variable domain, remainder taken from reference TRBV15 and TRBJ1-4, is DAMVIQNPRYQVTQFGKPVTLSCSQTLNHNVMYWYQQKSSQAPKLLFHYYDKDFNNEADTPDNFQSRRPNTSFCFLDIRSPGLGDTAMYLCATSGGQGFNEKLFFGSGTQLSVL.

The rearrangement links TRBV30 to TRBJ1-4; D unclear. V lost 0 bases and J 7 bases, leaving 6 bases between the germline ends. The CDR3 is 12 residues long. CDR1 is GTSNPN and CDR2 is SVGIG in the germline V gene (reference sequence). The CDR3 bases are TGTGCCTGGAGTGTGGGAGGTGAAAAACTGTTTTTT. It is translated as CAWSVGGEKLFF.